Listed below are T cell receptor beta chains from one sample, sequenced in a study of identical twins. Using its own MiXCR run on the 5' RACE reads, TCRdb lists one record per CDR3 protein. The table includes 400,000 to 500,000 distinct CDR3 sequences, 14% detected once. A further study also used this sample, focusing on yellow fever vaccine responses in identical twins.

Sequenced sample: CD4+ T cells sorted from blood. Receptors were obtained from a woman between 18 and 29 years old in good health. The conserved cysteine and the conserved F or W are not part of the CDR3 here. Size is stated for part of the rows, as once, few or many counts, or as a class when the clone is expanded.

size,V,CDR3
many,TRBV6-4,ASSEKGGQPQH
few,TRBV7-2,ASSSLSRGTDTQY
NA,TRBV7-7,ASSLRLGEKLF
NA,TRBV6-2/TRBV6-3,ASRGQGRTDTQY
NA,TRBV4-3,ASSQDWREYNEQF
NA,TRBV6-1,ASSISAGPYEQY
NA,TRBV7-9,ASSLGEAGANVLT
few,TRBV27,ASSFRAGEGGYT
NA,TRBV6-2/TRBV6-3,ASSYSGSVEAF
few,TRBV6-5,ASSSYRVATGELF
many,TRBV7-3,ASSLGGSGGELF
many,TRBV6-6,ASSPRTLETQY
NA,TRBV11-3,ASSSDSMNEQF
many,TRBV29-1,SVGPGVTETQY
NA,TRBV7-9,ASSPEGEWIYEQY
few,TRBV5-1,ASSRVSGTDTQY
few,TRBV7-2,ASSLLAQNTGELF
few,TRBV5-1,ASSLGTGLSGEAF
NA,TRBV20-1,SARVGGQETQY
few,TRBV27,ASSVQENYGYT
NA,TRBV6-2/TRBV6-3,ASSYRREGATDTQY
NA,TRBV2,APRGTSGRTDTQY